Sequencing of this TCR beta chain was carried out in a study of blood T cell repertoires in COVID-19. Germline V CDR1 and CDR2: MNHEY, SMNVEV (reference sequence). V was clipped by 0 bases and J by 8 bases, with 17 bases between them. The CDR3 totals 16 residues. Profiling relied on immunoSEQ multiplex PCR, and the TCRdb table lists in-frame clones only, not all of them. The sample lists roughly 140,000 clones, 84% occurring once. The sequence was collected from a human donor in a cohort sampled during active COVID-19. This sequence joins TRBV27 and TRBJ2-1; D perhaps matches TRBD2 (6 bases). Sequencing was carried out using peripheral blood. As DNA, the CDR3 is TGTGCCAGCAGTTTATCCTACCTAAAGACTAGTCATGAGCAGTTCTTC. Amino acid sequence: CASSLSYLKTSHEQFF.